This passage covers 20 T cell receptor beta chains from one sample sequenced in a study of T cell responses to AZD1222 COVID-19 vaccine (dated by TCRdb to about 2021). The time point label for this specimen denotes: baseline before first vaccination. The library was built by means of the immunoSEQ multiplex PCR assay. TCRdb took over this immuneACCESS table, retaining in-frame rearrangements with V and J assigned. Such tables are incomplete; in checked studies, under half of the missing clones stem from an unresolved V gene, and the remainder is unexplained. For this sample there are 140,000 to 150,000 clones; 91% appear just once. Over 1.1% of the sample lies in the top ten. Sequencing used peripheral blood, obtained on day 0 of AZD1222 vaccination. The receptors shown here come from an adult in good health.

The genes are TRBV27 and TRBJ2-7; TRBD2 is a possible D gene (6 bases). This CDR3 has 15 residues. V was pared by 9 bases and J by 0 bases, with 18 bases between. Germline V gene data show CDR1 as MNHEY and CDR2 as SMNVEV (reference sequence). CDR3 bases: TGTGCCAGAGAATTGAAGCGGGTCCCCTCCTACGAGCAGTACTTC. Translated, it gives CARELKRVPSYEQYF.

The rearrangement uses TRBV6-2 or TRBV6-3 and TRBJ1-1; D gene uncertain. The CDR3 has 12 amino acids. CDR1 and CDR2 (germline): MNHEY, SVGEGT. Trimming cost V 6 bases and J 0 bases, with 5 bases left between them. This chain's CDR3 is CASSRLNTEAFF. The CDR3 DNA reads TGTGCCAGCAGCAGATTGAACACTGAAGCTTTCTTT.

The chain joins TRBV25-1 to TRBJ1-4; TRBD1 matches at 7 bases. CDR3 length: 15 amino acids. Per germline, CDR1 MGHDK and CDR2 SYGVNS. Trimming took 3 bases from V and 5 from J; bases not matched to a gene: 6. The DNA for the CDR3 is TGTGCCAGCAGTGATAGAAGGGGGCTGAATGAAAAACTGTTTTTT. Translation gives CASSDRRGLNEKLFF.

This clone was found a few times. The CDR3 DNA is TGTGCCAGTAGTATAGCAGGGGACAGGGAGAACACTGAAGCTTTCTTT. Its protein product is CASSIAGDRENTEAFF. This chain links TRBV19 with TRBJ1-1; 9 bases line up with TRBD1. The CDR3 sequence is 16 residues long. Germline V lookup: CDR1 LNHDA, CDR2 SQIVND (reference sequence). Unmatched junction bases numbered 4, after V lost 1 base and J lost 1 base.

For this clone: Other DNA sequences from this sample encode an identical CDR3 as well. This chain connects TRBV5-1 to TRBJ2-1, with D uncertain. The germline V gene has CDR1 SGHRS and CDR2 YFSETQ. Between the trimmed V and J ends, which lost 0 bases and 0 bases, there was a span of 7 bases. This CDR3 comprises 15 residues. DNA of the CDR3: TGCGCCAGCAGCTTGGCTGGCAGCTCCTACAATGAGCAGTTCTTC. It translates to CASSLAGSSYNEQFF. Drawing the rest from reference TRBV5-1 and TRBJ2-1, the complete variable domain is KAGVTQTPRYLIKTRGQQVTLSCSPISGHRSVSWYQQTPGQGLQFLFEYFSETQRNKGNFPGRFSGRQFSNSRSEMNVSTLELGDSALYLCASSLAGSSYNEQFFGPGTRLTVL.

The rearrangement uses TRBV12-3 or TRBV12-4 and TRBJ1-2; D is unclear. This CDR3 contains 12 residues. Between the trimmed V and J ends, which lost 3 bases and 4 bases, there was a span of 6 bases. This chain's CDR3 is CASSFLGYGYTF. DNA for the CDR3: TGTGCCAGCAGTTTCCTAGGCTATGGCTACACCTTC.

The chain has TRBV25-1 and TRBJ1-2, with D unclear. The CDR3 covers 13 residues. The ends were cut back, 6 bases at V and 4 bases at J, with 12 bases in the middle. Germline-derived CDR1 and CDR2 are MGHDK and SYGVNS. The CDR3 DNA reads TGTGCCAGCAGGGATTCTGGGTTCTATGGCTACACCTTC. Translated: CASRDSGFYGYTF.

This sequence joins TRBV2 and TRBJ1-2; unclear D gene. CDR1 is SNHLY, CDR2 FYNNEI, per germline. The ends were cut back, 7 bases at V and 4 bases at J, with 10 bases in the middle. There are 12 residues in the CDR3. In nucleotides, the CDR3 is TGTGCCAGCACTGTAGAGGGCTATGGCTACACCTTC. Its protein product is CASTVEGYGYTF.

The chain carries TRBV6-2 or TRBV6-3 and TRBJ2-7, with 7 bases lining up with TRBD1. In germline, CDR1 is MNHEY, CDR2 SVGEGT. With V trimmed by 6 bases and J by 2 bases, 7 bases remained unmatched. This CDR3 comprises 14 residues. Here the CDR3 DNA reads TGTGCCAGCAGCCCTCTTGGGACAGCCTACGAGCAGTACTTC. The encoded protein is CASSPLGTAYEQYF.

This clone was counted once. The genes are TRBV19 and TRBJ2-3, with a tentative D call TRBD1 (5 bases). The CDR3 length is 14 residues. Deletions cut 3 bases from V and 3 bases from J, with 10 bases between. The germline V gene has CDR1 LNHDA and CDR2 SQIVND (reference sequence). In DNA, the CDR3 is TGTGCCAGTAGTATTGGCCAGGGAACAGATACGCAGTATTTT. Residues: CASSIGQGTDTQYF.

This clone was recorded once. This chain uses TRBV7-9 with TRBJ2-1; 7 bases match TRBD2. The germline V gene encodes CDR1 SEHNR and CDR2 FQNEAQ (reference sequence). The CDR3 length is 14 residues. After removal of 3 bases from V and 6 bases from J, the junction contained 5 bases not matched to a gene. CDR3 nucleotide sequence: TGTGCCAGCAGCTTGGGGGTAGCGGGCAATGAGCAGTTCTTC. Translating it yields CASSLGVAGNEQFF.

CDR3 loop: CASSLEGGYGYTF. CDR3 nucleotides: TGTGCCAGCAGCTTGGAAGGGGGCTATGGCTACACCTTC. This chain uses TRBV5-4 with TRBJ1-2, with D perhaps matching TRBD1 (6 bases). Germline values: CDR1 SGHNT, CDR2 YYREEE (reference sequence). V was cut by 0 bases and J by 4 bases, with 7 bases left in between. The CDR3 covers 13 residues.

The chain combines TRBV2 with TRBJ1-1, with D possibly TRBD1 on 6 matching bases. This CDR3 comprises 13 residues. V shed 6 bases and J shed 4 bases, with 12 bases lying between them. Germline V gives CDR1 SNHLY, CDR2 FYNNEI. CDR3 coding DNA: TGTGCCAGCAGCACAGGGTTTCGCACTGAAGCTTTCTTT. It encodes CASSTGFRTEAFF.

The chain uses TRBV11-2 and TRBJ2-7; D unresolved. Germline V gene lookup returns CDR1 SGHAT and CDR2 FQNNGV. The CDR3 runs to 12 residues. V was shortened by 6 bases and J by 11 bases, with 17 bases between the two germline ends. As DNA, the CDR3 is TGTGCCAGCAGTTCTCCAGCTGGGTATAAGTACTTC. As protein: CASSSPAGYKYF.

The rearrangement links TRBV19 to TRBJ2-2, with D maybe TRBD1 (6 bases). The CDR3 totals 14 residues. Germline lookup yields CDR1 LNHDA and CDR2 SQIVND (reference sequence). Trimming removed 5 bases at V and 1 base at J, with 8 bases between. CDR3 loop: CASSYRENTGELFF. CDR3 in DNA: TGTGCCAGTAGTTACAGGGAGAACACCGGGGAGCTGTTTTTT. Drawing the rest from reference TRBV19 and TRBJ2-2, the complete variable domain is DGGITQSPKYLFRKEGQNVTLSCEQNLNHDAMYWYRQDPGQGLRLIYYSQIVNDFQKGDIAEGYSVSREKKESFPLTVTSAQKNPTAFYLCASSYRENTGELFFGEGSRLTVL.

The chain combines TRBV6-5 with TRBJ2-7; D perhaps matches TRBD2 (5 bases). This CDR3 has 13 amino acids. Germline V gene lookup returns CDR1 MNHEY and CDR2 SVGAGI. The ends were cut back, 10 bases at V and 0 bases at J, with 13 bases in the middle. The CDR3 sequence: CATGKMHSYEQYF. Written as DNA, the CDR3 is TGTGCCACCGGGAAGATGCACTCCTACGAGCAGTACTTC.

This sequence joins TRBV6-5 and TRBJ2-7; D unresolved. Germline V gene data show CDR1 as MNHEY and CDR2 as SVGAGI. V was clipped by 8 bases and J by 1 base, with 6 bases between them. The CDR3 loop spans 11 amino acids. CDR3 bases: TGTGCCAGCGGGTATTCCTACGAGCAGTACTTC. This translates into CASGYSYEQYF.

The chain uses TRBV15 and TRBJ2-5, with D maybe TRBD2 (6 bases). Trimming cost V 6 bases and J 0 bases, with 8 bases left between them. The length of the CDR3 is 13 residues. In germline, CDR1 is LNHNV, CDR2 YYDKDF (reference sequence). CDR3 sequence (DNA): TGTGCCACCAGGCGGGGCTACCAAGAGACCCAGTACTTC. Protein sequence: CATRRGYQETQYF.

The rearrangement joins TRBV7-8 to TRBJ2-7; 8 nucleotides line up with TRBD2. V lost 3 bases, J lost 1 base, and 5 bases stayed unmatched. In germline, CDR1 is SGHVS, CDR2 FQNEAQ. This CDR3 comprises 15 residues. This chain's CDR3 is CASSFETSASYEQYF. The CDR3 DNA sequence: TGTGCCAGCAGCTTCGAGACTAGCGCGTCCTACGAGCAGTACTTC.

The rearrangement links TRBV6-5 to TRBJ1-5; possible D gene TRBD1, 5 bases. V lost 5 bases and J lost 3, with 14 bases in between. Germline values: CDR1 MNHEY, CDR2 SVGAGI. This CDR3 spans 15 amino acids. In DNA form, the CDR3 reads TGTGCCAGCAGTACCAACGGGGGATTCAATCAGCCCCAGCATTTT. It encodes CASSTNGGFNQPQHF.